The clone carrying this T cell receptor beta chain was counted once. This record comes from a study of blood T cell repertoires in COVID-19. Across the whole study: T cells, B-cell-depleted T cells, or PBMCs supplied cDNA or gDNA.

The germline V gene encodes CDR1 MNHEY and CDR2 SVGAGI. CDR3 length: 16 amino acids. Trimming removed 3 bases from V and 0 bases from J, with 9 bases in between. Measured with immunoSEQ multiplex PCR; TCRdb has only the in-frame clones, and not every one. The data contain about 45,000 clones, 80% to 90% of them singletons. The sequence derives from a human donor in a cohort sampled during active COVID-19. Source material: peripheral blood. J is TRBJ1-6 and V is TRBV6-5; D remains ambiguous. The CDR3 reads CASSYGGSSYNSPLHF. Written as DNA, the CDR3 is TGTGCCAGCAGTTATGGCGGAAGCTCCTATAATTCACCCCTCCACTTT.